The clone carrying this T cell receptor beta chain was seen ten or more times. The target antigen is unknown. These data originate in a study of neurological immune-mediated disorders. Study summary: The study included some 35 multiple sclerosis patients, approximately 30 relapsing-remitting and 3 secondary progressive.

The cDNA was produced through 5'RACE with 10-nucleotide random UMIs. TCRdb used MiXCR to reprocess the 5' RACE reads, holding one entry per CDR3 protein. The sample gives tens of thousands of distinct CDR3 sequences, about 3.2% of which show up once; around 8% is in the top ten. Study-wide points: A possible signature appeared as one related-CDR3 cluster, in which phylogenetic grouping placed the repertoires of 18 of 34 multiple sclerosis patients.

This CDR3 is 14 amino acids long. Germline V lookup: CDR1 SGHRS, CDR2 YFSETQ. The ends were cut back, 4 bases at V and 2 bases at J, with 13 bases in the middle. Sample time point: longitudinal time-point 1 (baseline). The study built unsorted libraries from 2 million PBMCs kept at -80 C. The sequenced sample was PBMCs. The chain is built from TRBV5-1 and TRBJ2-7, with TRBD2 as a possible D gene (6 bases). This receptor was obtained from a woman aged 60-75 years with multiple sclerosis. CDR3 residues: CASSEGTPAYEQYF. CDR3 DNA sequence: TGCGCCAGCAGCGAGGGGACTCCCGCCTACGAGCAGTACTTC. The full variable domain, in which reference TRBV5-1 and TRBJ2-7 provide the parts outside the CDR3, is KAGVTQTPRYLIKTRGQQVTLSCSPISGHRSVSWYQQTPGQGLQFLFEYFSETQRNKGNFPGRFSGRQFSNSRSEMNVSTLELGDSALYLCASSEGTPAYEQYFGPGTRLTVT.